This record covers a single T cell receptor (beta chain). Generated by immunoSEQ multiplex PCR, the TCRdb table keeps only in-frame clones and is missing some. The sample yields about 57,000 clones, 79% seen once. The data derive from a study of blood T cell repertoires in COVID-19. Germline V gene data show CDR1 as SSHAT and CDR2 as FNYEAQ (reference sequence). The CDR3 covers 13 residues. V trimming: 10 bases; J trimming: 4 bases; junction bases outside the gene matches: 8. The sequencing input was peripheral blood. This receptor was identified in a man aged 55 to 70 with acute or convalescent COVID-19. V and J are TRBV7-7 and TRBJ2-5, with TRBD1 matching 8 bases. CDR3 DNA: TGTGCCACCGCTCGGCAGGGGGCAGAGACCCAGTACTTC. The encoded protein is CATARQGAETQYF.